This T cell receptor (beta chain) was sequenced in a study of tumor-infiltrating lymphocytes in primary liver carcinoma. Turning to this clonotype: As the CDR3 is not closed by the conserved phenylalanine or tryptophan, this likely results from a read error.

Unsorted whole blood yielded the blood RNA, and germline DNA was also extracted. Before the operation took place, around 4 milliliters of peripheral blood were collected. A primer matching the constant region was used to make TCR beta cDNA from around 460 ng of total RNA. Three rounds of nested multiplex PCR with slightly modified ARM-PCR produced TCR beta libraries. Both of the initial two PCR rounds ran for about 9 cycles and employed TRBV1-TRBV30 forward primers alongside a C-beta reverse primer. TCRdb re-called the multiplex PCR reads with MiXCR, one entry per CDR3 protein. Altogether 300,000 to 400,000 distinct CDR3 sequences are present, 55% to 65% being singletons, with the ten largest covering approximately 9.4%. Germline CDR1 is MNHNS and CDR2 is SASEGT. This CDR3 contains 13 residues.

V is TRBV6-1 and J is TRBJ2-5; tentative D call: TRBD1 (6 bases). The TCR sequence derives from a man aged 40-55 years with primary liver carcinoma and hepatitis B virus infection. Sequencing was carried out using peripheral blood. The CDR3 DNA reads TGTCCCATCATCCCCCGAGGGGGAGAGACCCAGTACGTC. Residues: CPIIPRGGETQYV.